The 31 T cell receptor beta chains listed next were all sequenced from one sample in a study of T cell changes during pregnancy in multiple sclerosis. Data came from immunoSEQ multiplex PCR; TCRdb stores just in-frame clones and leaves some out. The sample includes about 42,000 clones, about 91% of them seen just once. Source: CD4+ T cells from peripheral blood mononuclear cells, taken before pregnancy. These TCRs come from a female donor with multiple sclerosis, enrolled in a pregnancy study.

V and J are TRBV9 and TRBJ2-5, with no clear D. CDR3 length equals 13 residues. Germline assignment: CDR1 SGDLS and CDR2 YYNGEE. V was trimmed by 2 bases and J by 1 base, leaving 6 bases between them. The CDR3 DNA sequence: TGTGCCAGCAGCGTGGCAATCCAAGAGACCCAGTACTTC. Protein product: CASSVAIQETQYF.

The gene calls are TRBV7-8 and TRBJ1-2, with TRBD1 matching 8 bases. Germline CDR1 SGHVS, CDR2 FQNEAQ. This CDR3 contains 16 residues. V shed 5 bases and J 7 bases; nucleotides not matched to a gene: 15. As DNA, the CDR3 is TGTGCCAGCAGCGTGGACAGGGCGGGCAGATCGGGTGGCTACACCTTC. The encoded protein is CASSVDRAGRSGGYTF.

In its sample, this clone was seen once. J is TRBJ2-5 and V is TRBV6-1; tentatively, D is TRBD2 (6 bases). The CDR3 runs to 14 residues. Trimming shortened V by 1 base and J by 5 bases, and 11 bases separated the two germline ends. Germline V gene sequence: CDR1 MNHNS, CDR2 SASEGT. This CDR3 is CASSEVIGRETQYF. CDR3 DNA: TGTGCCAGCAGTGAAGTCATAGGGAGGGAGACCCAGTACTTC.

This clone was seen more than once but under ten times. The chain combines TRBV2 with TRBJ1-6; D unclear. Germline CDR1 and CDR2: SNHLY and FYNNEI. CDR3 length: 15 residues. V gave up 6 bases and J gave up 6 bases, with 15 bases separating them. This CDR3 is CASRGAAPTNSPLHF. DNA for the CDR3: TGTGCCAGCAGGGGAGCCGCGCCCACTAATTCACCCCTCCACTTT.

This clone has more than one count but fewer than ten. The V and J genes are TRBV10-3 and TRBJ2-2; tentatively, D is TRBD1 (5 bases). CDR1 ENHRY and CDR2 SYGVKD come from the germline V gene. CDR3 size: 15 residues. V dropped 3 bases and J dropped 6 bases, with 14 bases sitting between them. The CDR3 is CAISEDGAVAGELFF. In nucleotides, the CDR3 is TGTGCCATCAGTGAAGATGGGGCAGTGGCCGGGGAGCTGTTTTTT.

The J gene is TRBJ1-1, the V gene TRBV6-4; possibly TRBD1 for D (5 bases). The germline V gene encodes CDR1 MRHNA and CDR2 SNTAGT. The ends were cut back, 6 bases at V and 5 bases at J, with 13 bases in the middle. The CDR3 has 13 residues. CDR3 coding DNA: TGTGCCAGCAGCGTAGGGGTTGAGACTGAAGCTTTCTTT. Translation: CASSVGVETEAFF.

The rearrangement uses TRBV5-8 and TRBJ1-1; a possible D gene is TRBD1 (6 bases). Germline CDR1 reads SGHTS; CDR2 reads YDEGEE. The CDR3 extends over 16 amino acids. With 0 bases removed from V and 4 bases from J, the gap between germline ends came to 16 bases. The CDR3: CASSLGGRSAITEAFF. The CDR3, as DNA: TGTGCCAGCAGCTTGGGGGGGCGGAGTGCGATCACTGAAGCTTTCTTT.

The rearrangement joins TRBV9 to TRBJ2-5; TRBD1 matches at 8 bases. V trimming: 3 bases; J trimming: 4 bases; junction bases outside the gene matches: 8. The CDR3 length is 15 residues. The V gene's germline CDR1 is SGDLS and CDR2 YYNGEE. The CDR3 DNA follows: TGTGCCAGCAGCGCCAAGACAGGGGCCCGAGAGACCCAGTACTTC. It specifies CASSAKTGARETQYF.

The chain uses TRBV15 and TRBJ2-1; possible D gene TRBD2, 7 bases. The germline V gene has CDR1 LNHNV and CDR2 YYDKDF (reference sequence). With 3 bases removed from V and 4 bases from J, the gap between germline ends came to 10 bases. The CDR3 consists of 14 residues. CDR3 coding DNA: TGTGCCACCAGCAGCGGGGGGCTTTACAATGAGCAGTTCTTC. Translation gives CATSSGGLYNEQFF.

V is TRBV5-1 and J is TRBJ2-2, with D hard to call. Deletions cut 5 bases from V and 1 base from J, with 9 bases between. The CDR3 has 14 residues. Germline values: CDR1 SGHRS, CDR2 YFSETQ. The CDR3 DNA reads TGCGCCAGCAGGCAGACTGGGAACACCGGGGAGCTGTTTTTT. Its protein is CASRQTGNTGELFF.

V gene TRBV2 combines with J gene TRBJ2-3; 12 bases fit TRBD1. Trimming removed 7 bases from V and 7 bases from J; junction bases left unmatched: 9. CDR1 SNHLY and CDR2 FYNNEI come from the germline V gene. The CDR3 is 15 amino acids. This chain's CDR3 is CASKRPGQGANTQYF. CDR3 nucleotides: TGTGCCAGCAAGCGACCGGGACAGGGGGCGAATACGCAGTATTTT.

The chain recombines TRBV2 with TRBJ2-1; D ambiguous. This CDR3 spans 15 amino acids. Trimming left V 5 bases short and J 0 bases short, with 11 bases between. The germline gives CDR1 SNHLY, CDR2 FYNNEI. This CDR3 reads CASSSGSSSYNEQFF. In nucleotides, the CDR3 is TGTGCCAGCAGTTCAGGCTCCAGCTCCTACAATGAGCAGTTCTTC. Full variable domain (missing parts from reference TRBV2 and TRBJ2-1): EPEVTQTPSHQVTQMGQEVILRCVPISNHLYFYWYRQILGQKVEFLVSFYNNEISEKSEIFDDQFSVERPDGSNFTLKIRSTKLEDSAMYFCASSSGSSSYNEQFFGPGTRLTVL.

This rearrangement joins TRBV27 to TRBJ2-1; a weak D match, TRBD1 (5 bases). Germline CDR1 and CDR2: MNHEY and SMNVEV (reference sequence). This CDR3 comprises 14 residues. V lost 3 bases and J 2 bases, leaving 8 bases between the germline ends. CDR3 region: CASSFLGPYNEQFF. The CDR3 bases are TGTGCCAGCAGTTTTCTGGGGCCCTACAATGAGCAGTTCTTC.

The chain recombines TRBV5-4 with TRBJ2-5; 10 nucleotides match TRBD1. The germline CDR1 and CDR2 sequences are SGHNT and YYREEE (reference sequence). This CDR3 has 15 residues. V trimming: 4 bases; J trimming: 3 bases; junction bases outside the gene matches: 6. The CDR3 region is CASSLGDRGEETQYF. CDR3 DNA: TGTGCCAGCAGCCTCGGGGACAGGGGAGAAGAGACCCAGTACTTC.

This rearrangement joins TRBV7-2 to TRBJ2-1; 8 positions agree with TRBD2. Trimming at V came to 0 bases and at J to 9 bases, leaving 7 bases not matched to a gene. Germline CDR1 and CDR2: SGHTA and FQGNSA. This CDR3 is built from 15 residues. For the CDR3, the DNA is TGTGCCAGCAGCTTAGCGGGGGGCGGGGGGACTGAGCAGTTCTTC. Its protein product is CASSLAGGGGTEQFF.

This clone has only one observation. The chain recombines TRBV6-6 with TRBJ1-2, with 11 bases matching TRBD1. V shed 5 bases and J 4 bases; nucleotides not matched to a gene: 6. The CDR3 covers 15 residues. CDR1 is MNHNY, CDR2 SVGAGI, per germline (reference sequence). CDR3 residues: CASSSRDRGTYGYTF. CDR3 coding DNA: TGTGCCAGCAGTAGCCGGGACAGGGGGACCTATGGCTACACCTTC.

The J gene is TRBJ1-5, the V gene TRBV18, with D possibly TRBD1 on 6 matching bases. The CDR3 is made up of 14 amino acids. The germline CDR1 and CDR2 sequences are KGHSH and LQKENI. Trimming removed 4 bases at V and 3 bases at J, with 10 bases between. CDR3 protein: CASSRTGNNQPQHF. Written as DNA, the CDR3 is TGTGCCAGCTCACGCACAGGGAACAATCAGCCCCAGCATTTT.

The chain employs TRBV6-6 and TRBJ1-1, with D unclear. The V and J ends lost 2 bases and 2 bases respectively, with 15 bases between them. The CDR3 has 16 residues. From germline, CDR1 is MNHNY and CDR2 SVGAGI (reference sequence). CDR3 loop: CASSYTLPRGNTEAFF. CDR3 DNA: TGTGCCAGCAGTTACACCCTCCCCCGGGGTAACACTGAAGCTTTCTTT.

The chain recombines TRBV7-2 with TRBJ1-5; no definite D call. This CDR3 comprises 14 residues. Germline CDR1 reads SGHTA; CDR2 reads FQGNSA. Trimming left V 3 bases short and J 8 bases short, with 14 bases between. The chain's CDR3 is CASSFQDGIEPQHF. CDR3 DNA: TGTGCCAGCAGCTTCCAAGACGGGATTGAGCCCCAGCATTTT.

The chain joins TRBV6-5 to TRBJ1-2, with 9 bases that match TRBD1. The V and J ends lost 7 bases and 7 bases, in that order; junction bases with no gene match: 4. CDR3 length: 12 amino acids. Per the germline V gene, CDR1 is MNHEY and CDR2 is SVGAGI. CDR3 nucleotides: TGTGCCAGCACTAGGGACAGGGTTGGCTACACCTTC. Translated: CASTRDRVGYTF.

The chain joins TRBV15 to TRBJ2-5, with 7 nucleotides matching TRBD2. V lost 0 bases to trimming and J lost 5 bases; unmatched junction nucleotides: 6. CDR3 length: 15 amino acids. CDR1 and CDR2 (germline): LNHNV, YYDKDF (reference sequence). CDR3 bases: TGTGCCACCAGCAGAGAGTTCAGGACTAGTGAGACCCAGTACTTC. Its protein product is CATSREFRTSETQYF.

The rearrangement links TRBV4-2 to TRBJ1-5; D call uncertain. The length of the CDR3 is 16 residues. V lost 1 base, J lost 2 bases, and 12 bases lay in between. CDR1 and CDR2 (germline): LGHNA, YNFKEQ. As DNA, the CDR3 is TGTGCCAGCAGCCAAGCGAGAGGAGTTGGCAATCAGCCCCAGCATTTT. Its protein is CASSQARGVGNQPQHF.

This chain links TRBV6-5 with TRBJ1-2; weak D call: TRBD1 (5 bases). Germline CDR1 MNHEY, CDR2 SVGAGI. There are 15 residues in the CDR3. Trimming removed 0 bases at V and 4 bases at J, with 12 bases between. CDR3 sequence: CASSYSGTAVYGYTF. In nucleotides, the CDR3 is TGTGCCAGCAGTTACTCAGGGACTGCTGTCTATGGCTACACCTTC.

The CDR3 loop reads CASSQDLGGYGYTF. The CDR3 nucleotides are TGCGCCAGCAGCCAAGATCTTGGCGGCTATGGCTACACCTTC. The rearrangement joins TRBV4-3 to TRBJ1-2; no firm D call. The germline V gene encodes CDR1 LGHNA and CDR2 YSLEER. The CDR3 runs 14 residues. V lost 0 bases, J lost 4 bases, and 9 bases lay in between.

This chain uses TRBV9 with TRBJ1-2; 7 nucleotides align to TRBD1. The V gene end was trimmed by 4 bases and the J gene end by 8 bases; junction bases not matched to a gene: 14. The CDR3 spans 15 residues. Per germline, CDR1 SGDLS and CDR2 YYNGEE. CDR3 protein: CASSKDGTALWGYTF. The CDR3 coding sequence is TGTGCCAGCAGCAAAGACGGGACAGCGCTTTGGGGCTACACCTTC.

The J gene is TRBJ1-1, the V gene TRBV27; TRBD1 agrees at 8 bases. CDR3 length equals 11 residues. The trim removed 8 bases at V and 6 bases at J, leaving 2 bases unmatched. CDR1 is MNHEY, CDR2 SMNVEV, per germline (reference sequence). The CDR3 DNA reads TGTGCCAGCGGACAGGGCCCTGAAGCTTTCTTT. Translating it yields CASGQGPEAFF.

In DNA, the CDR3 is TGCAGCGTTGAAGCAGGGGACAGCGTGGAGCAGTTCTTC. Translation gives CSVEAGDSVEQFF. The V gene is TRBV29-1, the J gene TRBJ2-1, with TRBD1 matching over 7 bases. The V gene's germline CDR1 is SQVTM and CDR2 ANQGSEA. The CDR3 length is 13 residues. The V segment lost 1 base and the J segment 10 bases; nucleotides outside the gene matches: 7.

The genes are TRBV6-5 and TRBJ2-7; a possible D gene is TRBD1 (5 bases). The CDR3 sequence is 15 residues long. CDR1 and CDR2 from the germline V gene are MNHEY and SVGAGI. Trimming took 2 bases from V and 4 from J, leaving 15 bases between them. CDR3 region: CASSYPGLRSYEQYF. The CDR3 DNA reads as TGTGCCAGCAGTTACCCAGGGCTTAGGTCGTACGAGCAGTACTTC.

This clone appeared once. The chain couples TRBV4-2 to TRBJ2-1, with a possible D match to TRBD1 (5 bases). From germline, CDR1 is LGHNA and CDR2 YNFKEQ. The CDR3 loop spans 17 amino acids. The V end lost 0 bases, the J end lost 0 bases, and 12 bases lay between the germline ends. CDR3 sequence reads: CASSQDWGQSSYNEQFF. The CDR3 DNA reads as TGTGCCAGCAGCCAAGATTGGGGCCAGAGCTCCTACAATGAGCAGTTCTTC.

The V gene is TRBV25-1, the J gene TRBJ2-1, with 8 bases lining up with TRBD2. Per the germline V gene, CDR1 is MGHDK and CDR2 is SYGVNS. The CDR3 spans 15 residues. V trimming: 8 bases; J trimming: 4 bases; junction bases outside the gene matches: 10. The CDR3 here is CASSGSGGDYNEQFF. The CDR3 nucleotides read TGTGCCAGCTCCGGGAGCGGGGGAGATTACAATGAGCAGTTCTTC.

The genes are TRBV5-6 and TRBJ2-1; the match to TRBD2 covers 10 bases. Germline V gives CDR1 SGHDT, CDR2 YYEEEE. The CDR3 contains 15 residues. V shed 4 bases, J shed 6 bases, and the junction held 7 bases outside the gene matches. CDR3 amino acids: CASSRSGGPLNEQFF. CDR3 sequence (DNA): TGTGCCAGCAGCCGTAGCGGGGGGCCCCTCAATGAGCAGTTCTTC.